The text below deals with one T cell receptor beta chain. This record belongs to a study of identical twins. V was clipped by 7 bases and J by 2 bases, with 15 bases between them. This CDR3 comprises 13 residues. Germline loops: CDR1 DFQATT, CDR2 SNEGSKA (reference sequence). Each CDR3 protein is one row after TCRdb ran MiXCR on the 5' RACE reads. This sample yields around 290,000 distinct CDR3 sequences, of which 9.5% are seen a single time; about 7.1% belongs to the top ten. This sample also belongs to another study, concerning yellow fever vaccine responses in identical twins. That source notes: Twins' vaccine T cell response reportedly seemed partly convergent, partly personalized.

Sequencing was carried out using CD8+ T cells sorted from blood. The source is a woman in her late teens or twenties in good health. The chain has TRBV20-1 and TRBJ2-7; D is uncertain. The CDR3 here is CSGERSLAYEQYF. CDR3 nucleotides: TGCAGTGGTGAGAGGTCCCTCGCCTACGAGCAGTACTTC.